This T cell receptor (beta chain) was identified during a study of memory CD4+ T cells and cytomegalovirus serostatus. The study's findings and limits: CMV serostatus prediction reached median AUC roughly 0.95, or 0.91 with US-trained model. Each of roughly 65 CMV-associated TCRbeta sequences occurred in one to five individuals.

Single viable CD3+CD4+CD8-CD45RO+ cells were sorted as the memory CD4+ T cells. Positive selection with CD4 microbeads enriched total CD4+ T cells. Remarks on this clone: Its antigen is unidentified.

Unmatched junction bases numbered 8, after V lost 6 bases and J lost 8 bases. CDR1 and CDR2 (germline): LNHDA, SQIVND (reference sequence). The CDR3 is made up of 13 amino acids. Methods used by the authors: After removing out-of-frame reads, around 2 million distinct TCRbeta sequences remained. The data were produced by immunoSEQ multiplex PCR, yet TCRdb's version contains in-frame clones alone and is incomplete. V and J calls and clone size come straight from that table; D and trimming were deduced from the DNA. The sample lists around 44,000 clones; around 72% were seen once. V is TRBV19 and J is TRBJ1-2, with 8 nucleotides matching TRBD1. Sequencing was carried out using memory CD4+ T cells from blood. The receptor was isolated from an adult in good health and CMV-seronegative. CDR3 coding DNA: TGTGCCAGTAGGCACCAGGGGGCTCAAGGCTACACCTTC. This sequence encodes CASRHQGAQGYTF.